The entry that follows covers one T cell receptor (beta chain) sequence. Its target is not known. The data belong to a study of T cell repertoires in cytomegalovirus infection. Study context: Both CMV infection and a matching HLA type were indicated by public TCR beta signatures.

Trimming at V came to 2 bases and at J to 4 bases, leaving 10 bases not matched to a gene. This CDR3 is 16 amino acids long. From germline, CDR1 is MNHEY and CDR2 SVGAGI. TCRdb called the reads again in MiXCR, with one record for every CDR3 protein. The sample shows some 700,000 distinct CDR3 sequences, approximately 40% of them seen only once. Study-wide results and limits: Cumulative public TCR beta family frequency identified carriers of CMV plus the relevant HLA. HLA-C-restricted TCR beta clonotypes specific for CMV led the ex vivo response.

This rearrangement joins TRBV6-5 to TRBJ1-1; TRBD1 matches at 7 bases. The TCR comes from a human donor in good health (CMV status not recorded). Some clones in this sample may be carry-over from other donors' samples. Sequences were obtained from PBMCs. The DNA for the CDR3 is TGTGCCAGCAGTTACATAGCAGTACAGGGGCCCACTGAAGCTTTCTTT. As protein: CASSYIAVQGPTEAFF.